This TCR beta chain was obtained from a study of T cell responses to AZD1222 COVID-19 vaccine. Germline loops: CDR1 MNHEY, CDR2 SVGAGI. The germline V and J ends were trimmed by 6 bases and 4 bases, with 12 bases remaining between them. The CDR3 covers 13 residues. Libraries were prepared by immunoSEQ multiplex PCR; TCRdb keeps only in-frame clonotypes and omits some of them. The sample carries some 160,000 clones, over 85% recorded once. This chain connects TRBV6-5 to TRBJ1-2; no clear D. The starting material was peripheral blood, obtained on day 0 of AZD1222 vaccination. The TCR sequence derives from an adult in good health. Here the CDR3 reads CASSRTGLYGYTF. In DNA form, the CDR3 reads TGTGCCAGCAGCCGAACCGGGCTCTATGGCTACACCTTC.